The 16 T cell receptor beta chains reported below all come from one sample, sequenced in a study of blood T cell repertoires in COVID-19. Generated by immunoSEQ multiplex PCR, the TCRdb table keeps only in-frame clones and is missing some. The sample has roughly 250,000 clones, about 80% seen once. Sequencing was performed on peripheral blood. The receptors derive from a human donor in a cohort sampled during active COVID-19.

This chain links TRBV3-1 (or the pseudogene TRBV3-2) with TRBJ1-4; the D is unclear. The CDR3 sequence is 14 residues long. Trimming removed 4 bases from V and 2 bases from J, with 8 bases in between. The V gene's germline CDR1 is LGHDT and CDR2 YNNKEL (reference sequence). The CDR3: CASSPSTTNEKLFF. The DNA for the CDR3 is TGTGCCAGCAGCCCGAGCACCACTAATGAAAAACTGTTTTTT.

The V and J genes are TRBV10-3 and TRBJ1-1, with 7 bases that match TRBD1. V was pared by 8 bases and J by 0 bases, with 9 bases of the junction left unmatched. The CDR3 runs 15 residues. The germline V gene has CDR1 ENHRY and CDR2 SYGVKD. The CDR3 nucleotides read TGTGCCATCGGCAGTCCGACAGGGATGAACACTGAAGCTTTCTTT. It codes for CAIGSPTGMNTEAFF.

The rearrangement joins TRBV10-1 to TRBJ2-7, with D possibly matching TRBD1 (6 bases). With 0 bases removed from V and 0 bases from J, the gap between germline ends came to 12 bases. Germline CDR1 is WNHNN and CDR2 is SYGVQD (reference sequence). CDR3 length: 16 amino acids. The CDR3 reads CASSESRRGLSYEQYF. The CDR3 nucleotides are TGCGCCAGCAGTGAGTCTCGCAGGGGCCTCTCCTACGAGCAGTACTTC.

This rearrangement joins TRBV29-1 to TRBJ2-1; TRBD2 matches 9 bases. V gave up 4 bases and J gave up 9 bases; unmatched junction bases: 7. This CDR3 has 13 amino acids. CDR1 and CDR2 (germline): SQVTM, ANQGSEA. The CDR3: CSVAVAGEGEQFF. In DNA, the CDR3 is TGCAGCGTTGCTGTAGCGGGAGAGGGTGAGCAGTTCTTC.

This sequence joins TRBV5-5 and TRBJ1-5; D unresolved. Looked up from germline, CDR1 is SGHKS and CDR2 is YYEKEE (reference sequence). V was pared by 2 bases and J by 3 bases, with 12 bases between. This CDR3 contains 15 residues. CDR3 nucleotide sequence: TGTGCCAGCAGCTTTTTCGGGTTCTCCAATCAGCCCCAGCATTTT. Its protein is CASSFFGFSNQPQHF.

This chain links TRBV6-6 with TRBJ1-2; 7 nucleotides align to TRBD1. In germline, CDR1 is MNHNY, CDR2 SVGAGI (reference sequence). There are 15 residues in the CDR3. The V and J ends lost 6 bases and 5 bases, in that order; junction bases with no gene match: 12. CDR3 sequence: CASRTETGVGYGYTF. As DNA, the CDR3 is TGTGCCAGCAGAACCGAAACAGGGGTAGGTTATGGCTACACCTTC.

V usage is TRBV19 and J usage is TRBJ1-3, with D uncertain. The germline CDR1 and CDR2 sequences are LNHDA and SQIVND (reference sequence). CDR3 size: 14 residues. V lost 8 bases to trimming and J lost 4 bases, with 15 bases between them. The CDR3 protein is CASSGDKGGNTIYF. CDR3 nucleotide sequence: TGTGCCAGTTCGGGAGACAAGGGCGGAAACACCATATATTTT.

Only a few counts were recorded for this clone. The J gene is TRBJ2-7, the V gene TRBV28, with 9 nucleotides matching TRBD2. CDR1 MDHEN and CDR2 SYDVKM come from the germline V gene. This CDR3 is 15 amino acids long. V lost 3 bases and J lost 2; bases outside the gene matches: 5. The CDR3, as DNA: TGTGCCAGCAGTTTTCAGCGGGGGGTCACCTACGAGCAGTACTTC. Translation gives CASSFQRGVTYEQYF.

The sample holds a few counts of this clone. V gene TRBV28 combines with J gene TRBJ1-1, with 9 bases aligning to TRBD1. This CDR3 contains 15 residues. Germline assignment: CDR1 MDHEN and CDR2 SYDVKM. Trimming cost V 4 bases and J 4 bases; bases outside gene matches: 7. CDR3 nucleotides: TGTGCCAGCAGTTCGGGACAGGGAAGAGGCACTGAAGCTTTCTTT. It encodes CASSSGQGRGTEAFF. The full variable domain, in which reference TRBV28 and TRBJ1-1 provide the parts outside the CDR3, is DVKVTQSSRYLVKRTGEKVFLECVQDMDHENMFWYRQDPGLGLRLIYFSYDVKMKEKGDIPEGYSVSREKKERFSLILESASTNQTSMYLCASSSGQGRGTEAFFGQGTRLTVV.

CDR3: CATRLGLGNEQYF. The CDR3 DNA is TGTGCCACCCGACTAGGGCTCGGGAACGAGCAGTACTTC. The V call is TRBV18, the J call TRBJ2-7, with D possibly being TRBD2 (6 bases). The CDR3 runs 13 residues. Germline CDR1 reads KGHSH; CDR2 reads LQKENI. V gave up 10 bases and J gave up 5 bases, with 18 bases separating them.

This clone was detected only a few times. The chain recombines TRBV6-1 with TRBJ2-3; D might be TRBD1 (6 bases). Germline CDR1 MNHNS, CDR2 SASEGT. Trimming shortened V by 0 bases and J by 2 bases, and 15 bases separated the two germline ends. The CDR3 is 17 residues long. The CDR3 is CASSEARGFDHTDTQYF. The DNA for the CDR3 is TGTGCCAGCAGTGAAGCGAGGGGGTTTGATCACACAGATACGCAGTATTTT.

The chain combines TRBV27 with TRBJ2-7; 9 bases are shared with TRBD2. This CDR3 is built from 15 residues. V lost 3 bases to trimming and J lost 7 bases; unmatched junction nucleotides: 10. Per germline, CDR1 MNHEY and CDR2 SMNVEV (reference sequence). The chain's CDR3 is CASSFGTSSIWEQYF. The CDR3 nucleotides read TGTGCCAGCAGTTTTGGGACTAGCTCGATATGGGAGCAGTACTTC.

This chain uses TRBV5-6 with TRBJ1-1; no reliable D call. The CDR3 has 15 amino acids. V was pared by 2 bases and J by 1 base, with 12 bases between. The germline V gene has CDR1 SGHDT and CDR2 YYEEEE. This chain's CDR3 is CASSFRRTENTEAFF. CDR3 bases: TGTGCCAGCAGCTTTCGGAGGACCGAGAACACTGAAGCTTTCTTT.

In DNA form, the CDR3 reads TGCGCCAGCAGCCACCGGGCCTCAGGGGAGACCCAGTACTTC. Protein product: CASSHRASGETQYF. The gene calls are TRBV4-1 and TRBJ2-5; possibly TRBD1 for D (5 bases). The germline V and J ends were trimmed by 3 bases and 5 bases, with 13 bases remaining between them. The CDR3 sequence is 14 residues long. From germline, CDR1 is MGHRA and CDR2 YSYEKL.

V gene TRBV21-1 combines with J gene TRBJ2-4; TRBD2 is taken as the D call from the table, unchecked against the DNA. TRBV21-1 represents a pseudogene. The CDR3 covers 20 residues. Written as DNA, the CDR3 is TGTGCCAGCAGCCCTAGGGGGGGACTAGCGGGAACCCTAGCCAAAAACATTCAGTACTTC. It translates to CASSPRGGLAGTLAKNIQYF.

In its sample, this clone was seen a few times. The chain has TRBV27 and TRBJ1-3; D might be TRBD1 (5 bases). Trimming removed 2 bases at V and 3 bases at J, with 11 bases between. From germline, CDR1 is MNHEY and CDR2 SMNVEV (reference sequence). The CDR3 contains 15 residues. CDR3 in DNA: TGTGCCAGCAGTTTACAGGGATTGATTGGAAACACCATATATTTT. The encoded protein is CASSLQGLIGNTIYF.